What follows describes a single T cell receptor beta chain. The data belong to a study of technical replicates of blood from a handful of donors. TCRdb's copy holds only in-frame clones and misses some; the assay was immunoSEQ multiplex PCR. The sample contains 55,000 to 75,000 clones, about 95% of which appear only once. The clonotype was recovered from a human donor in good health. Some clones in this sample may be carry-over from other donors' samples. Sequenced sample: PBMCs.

The DNA for the CDR3 is TGTGCCAGCAGCCAAGACAGATACAATCAGCCCCAGCATTTT. Its protein product is CASSQDRYNQPQHF. This sequence joins TRBV7-2 and TRBJ1-5; D perhaps matches TRBD1 (5 bases). Per the germline V gene, CDR1 is SGHTA and CDR2 is FQGNSA. V was trimmed by 5 bases and J by 3 bases, leaving 11 bases between them. This CDR3 spans 14 amino acids.